These 25 T cell receptor beta chains share one sample of origin, sequenced in a study of beta chain features in type 1 diabetes (dated by TCRdb to 2017 to 2018). The study at large found these results: In all four CD4+ subsets, TCRB CDR3 length was moderately but significantly shorter in type 1 diabetes patients.

The library relied on the immunoSEQ multiplex PCR assay. The entire isolated RNA was reverse transcribed using the High Capacity cDNA Reverse Transcription Kit, and thus expressed TCRB transcripts were sequenced. TCRdb holds this immuneACCESS table with in-frame rearrangements only. Some clones are missing; in checked studies, unresolved V genes explain under half, and the rest has no known cause. For this sample there are about 740,000 clones; roughly 13% appear just once. The ten most abundant clones make up approximately 0.022% of the sample. For these receptors, no antigen is known. Sample: naive CD4+ T cells from blood. The cell subset or site label, as the study defines it: true naive CD4+ T cells. These receptors all come from a man younger than 30 with type 1 diabetes.

Here the CDR3 reads CASSRNRDEQYF. As DNA, the CDR3 is TGTGCTAGCAGCCGGAACAGGGACGAGCAGTACTTC. This chain joins TRBV12-5 and TRBJ2-7, with a weak D call TRBD1 (6 bases). Germline CDR1 LGHNT, CDR2 FRNRAP. The CDR3 loop spans 12 amino acids. Trimming removed 9 bases from V and 5 bases from J, with 14 bases in between.

This clone has a handful of counts. V gene TRBV2 combines with J gene TRBJ1-2; no clear D. Germline lookup yields CDR1 SNHLY and CDR2 FYNNEI. The ends were cut back, 2 bases at V and 1 base at J, with 8 bases in the middle. CDR3 length: 14 amino acids. The CDR3 sequence: CASSEPPFNYGYTF. Here the CDR3 DNA reads TGTGCCAGCAGTGAACCTCCTTTTAACTATGGCTACACCTTC.

The chain uses TRBV7-8 and TRBJ1-4, with D unresolved. The CDR3 spans 17 residues. V lost 2 bases and J 0 bases, leaving 13 bases between the germline ends. Per germline, CDR1 SGHVS and CDR2 FQNEAQ. The CDR3 DNA reads as TGTGCCAGCAGCTTATACCCACAAGGTGCAACTAATGAAAAACTGTTTTTT. Translated: CASSLYPQGATNEKLFF.

J is TRBJ1-2 and V is TRBV10-3; D perhaps matches TRBD1 (5 bases). The germline V and J ends were trimmed by 9 bases and 2 bases, with 13 bases remaining between them. The CDR3 is 13 residues long. In germline, CDR1 is ENHRY, CDR2 SYGVKD. The CDR3 nucleotides read TGTGCCATAGGCGGGGGAACCAACTATGGCTACACCTTC. Amino acids: CAIGGGTNYGYTF.

On this clone itself: The identical CDR3 is also encoded by other nucleotide sequences in the sample. The chain has TRBV30 and TRBJ1-1; D unclear. The germline V gene encodes CDR1 GTSNPN and CDR2 SVGIG (reference sequence). The CDR3 is 14 amino acids. V was cut by 0 bases and J by 1 base, with 9 bases left in between. The CDR3 region has the DNA TGTGCCTGGAGTGTCTTAGGCGGGAACACTGAAGCTTTCTTT. This translates into CAWSVLGGNTEAFF.

Only a few counts were recorded for this clone. This chain uses TRBV30 with TRBJ1-4, with D unresolved. There are 11 residues in the CDR3. CDR1 and CDR2 from the germline V gene are GTSNPN and SVGIG (reference sequence). With 0 bases removed from V and 13 bases from J, the gap between germline ends came to 9 bases. The CDR3 coding sequence is TGTGCCTGGAGTGTTCATCGCGGACTGTTTTTT. As protein: CAWSVHRGLFF.

The chain uses TRBV2 and TRBJ2-7; tentatively, D is TRBD1 (6 bases). CDR1 and CDR2 (germline): SNHLY, FYNNEI. The V gene lost 3 bases and the J gene lost 0 bases, with 15 bases spanning the gap. The CDR3 length is 16 residues. DNA for the CDR3: TGTGCCAGCAGTGATGTGGGACAAATAAGCTCCTACGAGCAGTACTTC. Its protein product is CASSDVGQISSYEQYF.

The chain couples TRBV27 to TRBJ1-6, with D possibly matching TRBD1 (5 bases). This CDR3 has 17 residues. V was shortened by 2 bases and J by 8 bases, with 19 bases between the two germline ends. Germline CDR1 is MNHEY and CDR2 is SMNVEV (reference sequence). Here the CDR3 DNA reads TGTGCCAGCAGTTTACGGGGGACTTTCGTATCAGATTCACCCCTCCACTTT. It yields the protein CASSLRGTFVSDSPLHF.

In this sample, this clone turned up a few times. This rearrangement joins TRBV6-1 to TRBJ2-1, with TRBD2 matching over 9 bases. V shed 4 bases, J shed 5 bases, and the junction held 12 bases outside the gene matches. The CDR3 extends over 17 amino acids. Germline-derived CDR1 and CDR2 are MNHNS and SASEGT. The CDR3 DNA reads as TGTGCCAGCAGTGTATCGGCTAGCGGGGCGAGCAACAATGAGCAGTTCTTC. Its translation is CASSVSASGASNNEQFF.

This clone was found a few times. The chain is built from TRBV2 and TRBJ2-5; D possibly corresponds to TRBD2 (5 bases). CDR1 SNHLY and CDR2 FYNNEI come from the germline V gene. The CDR3 contains 13 residues. Trimming pared 6 bases from V and 4 bases from J, leaving 12 bases between. CDR3 sequence reads: CASSTYEGETQYF. CDR3 sequence (DNA): TGTGCCAGCAGCACCTATGAGGGAGAGACCCAGTACTTC.

This chain links TRBV11-2 with TRBJ1-2; TRBD1 aligns across 7 bases. The germline V gene encodes CDR1 SGHAT and CDR2 FQNNGV. V dropped 5 bases and J dropped 4; count of bases not matched to a gene: 7. This CDR3 region has 14 residues. CDR3 in amino acids: CASSLGQPFYGYTF. The CDR3 bases are TGTGCCAGCAGCCTGGGACAGCCCTTCTATGGCTACACCTTC.

CDR3 sequence reads: CASSLAGGLGEEKLFF. CDR3 coding DNA: TGTGCCAGCAGCTTAGCCGGGGGGCTAGGAGAGGAAAAACTGTTTTTT. The genes are TRBV7-2 and TRBJ1-4; D is possibly TRBD1 (6 bases). Per the germline V gene, CDR1 is SGHTA and CDR2 is FQGNSA. V gave up 0 bases and J gave up 8 bases, with 16 bases separating them. This CDR3 has 16 residues.

The table lists this clone with a few counts. This CDR3 is also generated by other DNA sequences in the sample. The chain recombines TRBV2 with TRBJ2-7; D call uncertain. The CDR3 extends over 12 amino acids. V lost 0 bases and J lost 3, with 3 bases in between. CDR1 and CDR2 (germline): SNHLY, FYNNEI. CDR3 sequence: CASSEADYEQYF. Here the CDR3 DNA reads TGTGCCAGCAGTGAAGCCGACTACGAGCAGTACTTC.

The chain links TRBV5-4 to TRBJ2-5; D uncertain. The V end was cut by 5 bases, the J end by 9 bases, with 17 bases between. Germline lookup yields CDR1 SGHNT and CDR2 YYREEE (reference sequence). This CDR3 spans 13 amino acids. The CDR3 DNA follows: TGTGCCAGCAGTACCCGCACCGCAAGGGCCCAGTACTTC. Translation: CASSTRTARAQYF. Full variable domain (missing parts from reference TRBV5-4 and TRBJ2-5): ETGVTQSPTHLIKTRGQQVTLRCSSQSGHNTVSWYQQALGQGPQFIFQYYREEENGRGNFPPRFSGLQFPNYSSELNVNALELDDSALYLCASSTRTARAQYFGPGTRLLVL.

Note on this clone: The identical CDR3 is also encoded by other nucleotide sequences in the sample. This chain joins TRBV5-1 and TRBJ2-1; D unclear. V was cut by 3 bases and J by 6 bases, with 10 bases left in between. Germline CDR1 SGHRS, CDR2 YFSETQ. This CDR3 is 13 amino acids long. CDR3 residues: CASSSGVGNEQFF. CDR3 coding DNA: TGCGCCAGCAGCTCTGGGGTGGGCAATGAGCAGTTCTTC.

This clone was picked up a small number of times. V and J are TRBV7-9 and TRBJ2-5, with TRBD2 matching 9 bases. The CDR3 sequence is 16 residues long. After removal of 0 bases from V and 3 bases from J, the junction contained 5 bases not matched to a gene. CDR1 is SEHNR, CDR2 FQNEAQ, per germline (reference sequence). The CDR3 bases are TGTGCCAGCAGCTTAGCTAGCGGGGGCCGTGAAGAGACCCAGTACTTC. Its protein product is CASSLASGGREETQYF.

The chain recombines TRBV19 with TRBJ2-5; 8 nucleotides line up with TRBD2. The length of the CDR3 is 14 residues. After removal of 6 bases from V and 5 bases from J, the junction contained 8 bases not matched to a gene. The germline gives CDR1 LNHDA, CDR2 SQIVND (reference sequence). CDR3 in DNA: TGTGCCAGTAGGGTTCGAGCGGGGGAGGAGACCCAGTACTTC. It encodes CASRVRAGEETQYF.

The chain combines TRBV6-6 with TRBJ1-1, with D possibly matching TRBD1 (6 bases). The germline gives CDR1 MNHNY, CDR2 SVGAGI (reference sequence). The germline V and J ends were trimmed by 6 bases and 6 bases, with 11 bases remaining between them. This CDR3 has 12 amino acids. DNA of the CDR3: TGTGCCAGCAGCCCACAGGGAGCTGAAGCTTTCTTT. Protein product: CASSPQGAEAFF.

This clone has more than one count but fewer than ten. V is TRBV2 and J is TRBJ1-1, with D possibly being TRBD1 (5 bases). Germline assignment: CDR1 SNHLY and CDR2 FYNNEI. The germline V and J ends were trimmed by 6 bases and 3 bases, with 11 bases remaining between them. The CDR3 contains 13 residues. Here the CDR3 reads CASSRDSDTEAFF. The DNA of the CDR3 is TGTGCCAGCAGCCGAGACAGCGACACTGAAGCTTTCTTT.

In this sample, this clone turned up a few times. The rearrangement uses TRBV30 and TRBJ1-2; perhaps TRBD1 as D (5 bases). Germline CDR1 reads GTSNPN; CDR2 reads SVGIG (reference sequence). This CDR3 contains 13 residues. V gave up 2 bases and J gave up 8 bases, with 15 bases separating them. The CDR3 DNA reads TGTGCCTGGAGTTCCGGGACGGCCTTAGGCTACACCTTC. Encoded protein: CAWSSGTALGYTF.

The V call is TRBV6-1, the J call TRBJ2-1; no reliable D call. The CDR3 consists of 16 residues. V was clipped by 2 bases and J by 8 bases, with 19 bases between them. CDR1 is MNHNS and CDR2 is SASEGT in the germline V gene. The CDR3 spells CASSESSVGRFHEQFF. The CDR3 coding sequence is TGTGCCAGCAGTGAAAGTTCGGTGGGCAGGTTCCATGAGCAGTTCTTC.

The rearrangement joins TRBV12-5 to TRBJ1-1; D is undetermined. Germline V CDR1 and CDR2: LGHNT, FRNRAP. V dropped 5 bases and J dropped 3 bases, with 7 bases sitting between them. The CDR3 spans 12 residues. The CDR3 is CASGRSYTEAFF. Here the CDR3 DNA reads TGTGCTAGTGGTCGGAGTTACACTGAAGCTTTCTTT.

This clone has only a few counts. The genes are TRBV19 and TRBJ2-1, with D perhaps TRBD2 (6 bases). Germline CDR1 LNHDA, CDR2 SQIVND (reference sequence). The V gene lost 6 bases and the J gene lost 8 bases, with 23 bases spanning the gap. This CDR3 contains 16 residues. CDR3: CASRPSGDPGGDEQFF. DNA for the CDR3: TGTGCCAGTAGGCCCTCCGGGGACCCCGGCGGGGATGAGCAGTTCTTC.

The chain employs TRBV2 and TRBJ2-1; a possible D gene is TRBD1 (6 bases). The CDR3 spans 16 residues. V lost 6 bases, J lost 7 bases, and 22 bases lay in between. Germline assignment: CDR1 SNHLY and CDR2 FYNNEI. The CDR3 DNA follows: TGTGCCAGCAGAGAATTGACCGGGACACGAGGGAATGAGCAGTTCTTC. Translating gives CASRELTGTRGNEQFF.

V gene TRBV6-6 combines with J gene TRBJ2-6, with D perhaps given as TRBD1 or TRBD2 (5 bases each). The CDR3 sequence is 14 residues long. Per the germline V gene, CDR1 is MNHNY and CDR2 is SVGAGI (reference sequence). V was shortened by 6 bases and J by 4 bases, with 10 bases between the two germline ends. The CDR3 protein is CASRGTEGANVLTF. The CDR3 coding sequence is TGTGCCAGCAGGGGGACGGAAGGGGCCAACGTCCTGACTTTC.